This T cell receptor beta chain was identified in a study of graft-versus-host responses after intestinal transplantation. Study as a whole: Each recipient received a multivisceral, liver-intestinal, or isolated intestinal graft. General study results and limits: Detection of GvH clones occurred in recipient marrow, and some had their first appearance in ileum or blood.

In regard to this clone: Its cognate antigen is unknown.

Clones were sequenced by immunoSEQ multiplex PCR, and TCRdb holds only the in-frame ones, with some missing. Of under 95,000 clones listed, roughly 80% were seen once; the top ten hold 0.75% to 0.85%. V lost 5 bases to trimming and J lost 5 bases; unmatched junction nucleotides: 9. CDR3 size: 15 residues. Per the germline V gene, CDR1 is SEHNR and CDR2 is FQNEAQ (reference sequence). The sample consisted of unstimulated CD4+ T cells sorted from spleen or lymph node cells, taken before intestinal transplant. The chain is built from TRBV7-9 and TRBJ2-3; 8 bases map to TRBD1. This clonotype was sampled from a human donor who received an intestinal transplant. CDR3 nucleotide sequence: TGTGCCAGCAGCCCGGACAGGGTATTTGTAGATACGCAGTATTTT. Residues: CASSPDRVFVDTQYF.